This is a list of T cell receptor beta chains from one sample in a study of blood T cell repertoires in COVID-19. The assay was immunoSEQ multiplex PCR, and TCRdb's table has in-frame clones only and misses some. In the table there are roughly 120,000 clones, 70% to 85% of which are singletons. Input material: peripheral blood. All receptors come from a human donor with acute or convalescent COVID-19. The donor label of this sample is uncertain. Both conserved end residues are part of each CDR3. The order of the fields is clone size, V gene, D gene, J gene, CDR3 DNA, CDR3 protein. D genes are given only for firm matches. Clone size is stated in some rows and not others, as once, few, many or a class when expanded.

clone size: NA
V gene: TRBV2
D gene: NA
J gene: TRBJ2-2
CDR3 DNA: TGTGCCAGCAGTGGACAGTGGACCGGGGAGCTGTTTTTT
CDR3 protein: CASSGQWTGELFF

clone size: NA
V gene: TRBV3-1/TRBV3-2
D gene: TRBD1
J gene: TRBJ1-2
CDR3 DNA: TGTGCCAGCAGTCACCGGACAGGGGGGGGGTATGGCTACACCTTC
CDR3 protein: CASSHRTGGGYGYTF

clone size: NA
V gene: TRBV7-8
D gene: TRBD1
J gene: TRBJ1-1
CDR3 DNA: TGTGCCAGCAGATTGACAGGGGGAGGAACTGAAGCTTTCTTT
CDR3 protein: CASRLTGGGTEAFF

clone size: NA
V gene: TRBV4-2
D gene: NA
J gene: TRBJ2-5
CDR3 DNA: TGTGCCAGCAGCCCGATGGGCCCCGGGACAATCCAAGAGACCCAGTACTTC
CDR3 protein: CASSPMGPGTIQETQYF

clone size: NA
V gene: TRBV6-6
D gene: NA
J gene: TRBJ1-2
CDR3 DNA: TGTGCCAGCCAGGAATATGGGGGCTACACCTTC
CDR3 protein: CASQEYGGYTF

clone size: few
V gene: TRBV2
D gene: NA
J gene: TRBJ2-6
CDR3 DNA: TGTGCCAGCAGCCGATACGGGGTATCCTCTGGGGCCAACGTCCTGACTTTC
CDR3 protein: CASSRYGVSSGANVLTF

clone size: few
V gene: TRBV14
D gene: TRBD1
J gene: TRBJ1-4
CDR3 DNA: TGTGCCAGCAGCCAAGGGGACAGGGATCTTGAAAAACTGTTTTTT
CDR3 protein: CASSQGDRDLEKLFF

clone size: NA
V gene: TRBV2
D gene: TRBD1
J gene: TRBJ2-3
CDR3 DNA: TGTGCCAGCAGTTGGGACAGGCGCACAGATACGCAGTATTTT
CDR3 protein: CASSWDRRTDTQYF

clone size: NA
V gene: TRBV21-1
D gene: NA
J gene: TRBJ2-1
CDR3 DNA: TGTGCCAGCAGGGACAATGGTCTAGCGGGGCCGGGAGGACACAATGAGCAGTTCTTC
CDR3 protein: CASRDNGLAGPGGHNEQFF

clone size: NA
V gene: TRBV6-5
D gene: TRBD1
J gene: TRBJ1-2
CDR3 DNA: TGTGCCAGCCCAGCACCCAGGGGGCTAAGCTATGGCTACACCTTC
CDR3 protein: CASPAPRGLSYGYTF

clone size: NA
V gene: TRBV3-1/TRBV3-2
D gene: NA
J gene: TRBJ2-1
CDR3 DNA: TGTGCCAGCAGCCGGGGGGGCCCCCGCTACAATGAGCAGTTCTTC
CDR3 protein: CASSRGGPRYNEQFF

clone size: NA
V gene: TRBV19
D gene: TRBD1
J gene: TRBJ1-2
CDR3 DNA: TGTGCCAGTAGTATGAGGGGGCTCGGCTATGGCTACACCTTC
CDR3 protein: CASSMRGLGYGYTF

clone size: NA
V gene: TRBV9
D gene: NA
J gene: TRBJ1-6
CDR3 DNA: TGTGCCAGCAGCGTAGATGGGCAGGTGGATTCACCCCTCCACTTT
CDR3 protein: CASSVDGQVDSPLHF

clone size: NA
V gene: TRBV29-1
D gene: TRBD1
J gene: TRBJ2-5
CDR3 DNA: TGCAGCGTTGTGAAGGGGGCTAAAGAGACCCAGTACTTC
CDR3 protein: CSVVKGAKETQYF

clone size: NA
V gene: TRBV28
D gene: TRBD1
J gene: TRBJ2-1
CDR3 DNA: TGTGCCAGCAGTTTCTCGGACAGGGGGGATGAGCAGTTCTTC
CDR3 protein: CASSFSDRGDEQFF

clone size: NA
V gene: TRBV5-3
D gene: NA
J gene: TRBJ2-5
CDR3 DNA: TGTGCCCAAGGGGGGGTTGGGGAGACCCAGTACTTC
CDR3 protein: CAQGGVGETQYF

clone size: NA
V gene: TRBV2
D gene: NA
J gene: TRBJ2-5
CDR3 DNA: TGTGCCAGCAGTCAACCGGGACTCCAAGAGACCCAGTACTTC
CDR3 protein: CASSQPGLQETQYF

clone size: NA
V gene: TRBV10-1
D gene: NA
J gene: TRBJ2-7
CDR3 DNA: TGCGCCACCCCGGGACACAAACCCTACGAGCAGTACTTC
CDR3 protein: CATPGHKPYEQYF